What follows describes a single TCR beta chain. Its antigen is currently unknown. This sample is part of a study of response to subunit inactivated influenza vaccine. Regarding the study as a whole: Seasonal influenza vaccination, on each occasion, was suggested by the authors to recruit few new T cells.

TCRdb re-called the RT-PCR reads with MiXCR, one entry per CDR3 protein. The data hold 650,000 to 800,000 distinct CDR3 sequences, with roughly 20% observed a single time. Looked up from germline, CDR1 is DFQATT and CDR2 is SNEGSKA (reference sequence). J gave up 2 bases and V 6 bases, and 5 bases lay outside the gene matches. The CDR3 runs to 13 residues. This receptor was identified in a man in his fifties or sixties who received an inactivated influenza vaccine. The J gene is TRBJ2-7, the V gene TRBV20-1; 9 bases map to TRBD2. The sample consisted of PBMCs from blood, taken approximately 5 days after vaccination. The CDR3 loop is CSAERGVPYEQYF. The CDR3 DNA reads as TGCAGTGCCGAGCGGGGGGTACCCTACGAGCAGTACTTC.